The clone carrying this T cell receptor beta chain has a single count. These data are taken from a study of technical replicates of blood from a handful of donors. Here immunoSEQ multiplex PCR was the method, and the copy in TCRdb shows in-frame clones only, minus some. The sample has 80,000 or so clones, roughly 94% seen once. V dropped 6 bases and J dropped 3; count of bases not matched to a gene: 5. The length of the CDR3 is 13 residues. Per the germline V gene, CDR1 is MDHEN and CDR2 is SYDVKM. The chain recombines TRBV28 with TRBJ2-7, with 7 nucleotides matching TRBD2. Sequencing was carried out using T cells isolated from PBMCs. This clonotype originated in a human donor in good health. CDR3 sequence: CASRAGISYEQYF. In nucleotides, the CDR3 is TGTGCCAGCAGAGCGGGAATCAGCTACGAGCAGTACTTC.